What follows are 15 T cell receptor beta chains derived from one specimen sequenced in a study of neurological immune-mediated disorders. Each CDR3 protein is one row after TCRdb ran MiXCR on the 5' RACE reads. The sample holds about 30,000 distinct CDR3 sequences, approximately 15% seen once. Sequencing used PBMCs. Receptors originate from a man in his 70s in good health.

This clonotype has ten or more counts. The V and J genes are TRBV24-1 and TRBJ2-5; D is undetermined. V was clipped by 12 bases and J by 7 bases, with 17 bases between them. The CDR3 consists of 12 residues. Germline assignment: CDR1 KGHDR and CDR2 SFDVKD. The CDR3 coding sequence is TGTGCCGCTGGTCCTTCGGAAGGGACCCAGTACTTC. Translated, it gives CAAGPSEGTQYF.

This clonotype was observed at least ten times. The chain carries TRBV7-2 and TRBJ2-7; no clear D gene. The CDR3 is 11 residues long. Per the germline V gene, CDR1 is SGHTA and CDR2 is FQGNSA. V was cut by 4 bases and J by 3 bases, with 4 bases left in between. The CDR3 is CASSSLYEQYF. CDR3 coding DNA: TGTGCCAGCAGCTCCCTCTACGAGCAGTACTTC.

The chain uses TRBV30 and TRBJ2-2; 8 nucleotides line up with TRBD1. Unmatched junction bases numbered 8, after V lost 6 bases and J lost 5 bases. Germline CDR1 is GTSNPN and CDR2 is SVGIG (reference sequence). This CDR3 has 14 residues. The CDR3 DNA reads TGTGCCTGTCCAAGGACAGGGTCGACCGGGGAGCTGTTTTTT. Amino acids: CACPRTGSTGELFF.

This clonotype was recorded at least ten times. The chain recombines TRBV7-2 with TRBJ1-1, with D maybe TRBD1 (6 bases). V lost 3 bases and J lost 3, with 14 bases in between. This CDR3 is 15 amino acids long. Germline V lookup: CDR1 SGHTA, CDR2 FQGNSA. In nucleotides, the CDR3 is TGTGCCAGCAGCTTTCCAGGCAGGGGACACACTGAAGCTTTCTTT. The encoded protein is CASSFPGRGHTEAFF.

The sample holds many counts of this clonotype. The rearrangement joins TRBV10-3 to TRBJ2-4; TRBD1 is a possible D gene (6 bases). This CDR3 contains 15 residues. V lost 4 bases and J lost 5, with 15 bases in between. Germline V gene sequence: CDR1 ENHRY, CDR2 SYGVKD. The CDR3: CAISGTDVTENIQYF. The CDR3 region has the DNA TGTGCCATCAGTGGGACAGATGTTACGGAAAACATTCAGTACTTC.

The chain carries TRBV5-1 and TRBJ1-1, with D possibly being TRBD1 (5 bases). This CDR3 is built from 14 residues. Trimming shortened V by 3 bases and J by 1 base, and 10 bases separated the two germline ends. Germline CDR1 SGHRS, CDR2 YFSETQ. The CDR3 spells CASSWGPPNTEAFF. The DNA for the CDR3 is TGCGCCAGCAGCTGGGGCCCCCCGAACACTGAAGCTTTCTTT.

This clonotype was counted at least ten times. For the CDR3, the DNA is TGCGCCAGCAGCCAAGAGAGCCCATACAGGCTAACACGTAATTCACCCCTCCACTTT. Its translation is CASSQESPYRLTRNSPLHF. V is TRBV4-3 and J is TRBJ1-6; TRBD1 is a possible D gene (5 bases). V gave up 0 bases and J gave up 6 bases, with 21 bases separating them. CDR3 size: 19 residues. The germline gives CDR1 LGHNA, CDR2 YSLEER.

This clonotype was found many times. The chain couples TRBV6-2 or TRBV6-3 to TRBJ2-3; the D is unclear. The V and J ends lost 4 bases and 4 bases respectively, with 3 bases between them. CDR1 MNHEY and CDR2 SVGEGT come from the germline V gene. The CDR3 is 11 amino acids. Here the CDR3 reads CASSFPDTQYF. The CDR3 DNA reads TGTGCCAGCAGTTTCCCAGATACGCAGTATTTT.

The chain has TRBV18 and TRBJ1-2, with 7 bases that match TRBD1. CDR3 length equals 19 residues. V shed 0 bases, J shed 4 bases, and the junction held 17 bases outside the gene matches. Germline CDR1 and CDR2: KGHSH and LQKENI. CDR3 DNA: TGTGCCAGCTCACCACCTTTTGGACAGGCGCCGCTTGGGGGCTATGGCTACACCTTC. As protein: CASSPPFGQAPLGGYGYTF.

The V gene is TRBV11-2, the J gene TRBJ2-2, with 10 bases fitting TRBD2. This CDR3 region has 15 residues. Germline V CDR1 and CDR2: SGHAT, FQNNGV. V shed 5 bases, J shed 5 bases, and the junction held 5 bases outside the gene matches. For the CDR3, the DNA is TGTGCCAGCAGCCTCAAGCGGGGGGGGACCGGGGAGCTGTTTTTT. Its translation is CASSLKRGGTGELFF.

This clonotype has ten or more counts. The V and J genes are TRBV28 and TRBJ1-1, with D possibly TRBD1 on 6 matching bases. Germline CDR1 is MDHEN and CDR2 is SYDVKM. Trimming took off 4 bases at V and 1 base at J, with 19 bases between the two ends. The CDR3 contains 17 residues. The CDR3: CASSWGGLDRPNTEAFF. The CDR3 coding sequence is TGTGCCAGCAGTTGGGGGGGCCTTGATCGGCCGAACACTGAAGCTTTCTTT.

This clonotype was recorded at least ten times. V gene TRBV29-1 combines with J gene TRBJ2-3; D is unresolved. The ends were cut back, 0 bases at V and 5 bases at J, with 12 bases in the middle. CDR1 SQVTM and CDR2 ANQGSEA come from the germline V gene. The CDR3 is made up of 14 amino acids. The CDR3 bases are TGCAGCGTTGAAGATCTGGCGGTTGGAGATACGCAGTATTTT. It codes for CSVEDLAVGDTQYF.

This clonotype was counted many times. The chain employs TRBV5-5 and TRBJ2-1, with 9 bases aligning to TRBD1. Germline values: CDR1 SGHKS, CDR2 YYEKEE (reference sequence). With 1 base clipped from V and 2 bases from J, the junction kept 7 bases outside the gene matches. The CDR3 covers 17 residues. In DNA form, the CDR3 reads TGTGCCAGCAGCTTGTGGGGACAGGGAGGCACCTACAATGAGCAGTTCTTC. As protein: CASSLWGQGGTYNEQFF.

At least ten counts were recorded for this clonotype. The chain recombines TRBV5-1 with TRBJ2-3, with 10 positions matching TRBD1. The V and J ends lost 4 bases and 0 bases, in that order; junction bases with no gene match: 17. The CDR3 extends over 20 amino acids. CDR1 and CDR2 (germline): SGHRS, YFSETQ. CDR3 region: CASSHPTGGRAGESTDTQYF. In DNA, the CDR3 is TGCGCCAGCAGCCATCCGACAGGGGGCAGGGCGGGAGAAAGCACAGATACGCAGTATTTT.

This clonotype was seen ten or more times. This sequence joins TRBV28 and TRBJ2-7, with TRBD2 matching over 7 bases. Germline trimming cut 6 bases from V and 3 bases from J; bases unmatched to any gene: 5. CDR3 length: 13 residues. CDR1 is MDHEN and CDR2 is SYDVKM in the germline V gene. As DNA, the CDR3 is TGTGCCAGCAGGGAGCCTAGCGGCTACGAGCAGTACTTC. Encoded protein: CASREPSGYEQYF.